A selection of T cell receptor beta chains follows, all from one sample in a study of CD8+ T cells in alopecia areata. Sequencing was performed with immunoSEQ multiplex PCR; in TCRdb, only in-frame clones are kept and a portion is missing. The sample has about 150,000 clones, roughly 50% seen once. Sequencing used CD4+ T cells sorted from blood. These receptor sequences come from a human donor with alopecia areata. Each CDR3 is given with its conserved first and last residue. Fields, in order: clone size, J gene, V gene, D gene, CDR3 protein, CDR3 DNA. D genes are given only for firm matches. The size entry is marked missing in some rows and otherwise reads once, few, many or a size class.

clone size: few; J gene: TRBJ1-5; V gene: TRBV27; D gene: TRBD1; CDR3 protein: CASSLEPTGRQPQHF; CDR3 DNA: TGTGCCAGCAGTTTGGAACCGACAGGGAGGCAGCCCCAGCATTTT
clone size: .; J gene: TRBJ2-3; V gene: TRBV6-6; D gene: .; CDR3 protein: CASSSTDTQYF; CDR3 DNA: TGTGCCAGCAGTTCCACAGATACGCAGTATTTT
clone size: .; J gene: TRBJ2-5; V gene: TRBV2; D gene: .; CDR3 protein: CASTGAQETQYF; CDR3 DNA: TGTGCCAGCACGGGGGCTCAAGAGACCCAGTACTTC
clone size: .; J gene: TRBJ2-7; V gene: TRBV29-1; D gene: .; CDR3 protein: CSDGQSGSYEQYF; CDR3 DNA: TGCAGCGATGGACAGTCCGGGTCCTACGAGCAGTACTTC
clone size: .; J gene: TRBJ1-1; V gene: TRBV9; D gene: TRBD1; CDR3 protein: CASSEGDRLHTEAFF; CDR3 DNA: TGTGCCAGCAGCGAAGGGGACAGACTTCACACTGAAGCTTTCTTT
clone size: few; J gene: TRBJ2-7; V gene: TRBV18; D gene: TRBD1; CDR3 protein: CASSTDRIYEQYF; CDR3 DNA: TGTGCCAGCTCTACGGACAGGATCTACGAGCAGTACTTC
clone size: few; J gene: TRBJ1-5; V gene: TRBV29-1; D gene: .; CDR3 protein: CSVAGQGGQPQHF; CDR3 DNA: TGCAGCGTTGCGGGCCAGGGTGGACAGCCCCAGCATTTT
clone size: .; J gene: TRBJ2-1; V gene: TRBV5-1; D gene: .; CDR3 protein: CASSPPPAAEQFF; CDR3 DNA: TGCGCCAGCAGCCCGCCCCCTGCGGCAGAGCAGTTCTTC
clone size: .; J gene: TRBJ1-5; V gene: TRBV30; D gene: .; CDR3 protein: CAWSQTGQPQHF; CDR3 DNA: TGTGCCTGGAGTCAGACAGGTCAGCCCCAGCATTTT
clone size: .; J gene: TRBJ2-3; V gene: TRBV29-1; D gene: TRBD2; CDR3 protein: CSVAKREGGDTQYF; CDR3 DNA: TGCAGCGTGGCTAAGCGGGAGGGAGGGGATACGCAGTATTTT